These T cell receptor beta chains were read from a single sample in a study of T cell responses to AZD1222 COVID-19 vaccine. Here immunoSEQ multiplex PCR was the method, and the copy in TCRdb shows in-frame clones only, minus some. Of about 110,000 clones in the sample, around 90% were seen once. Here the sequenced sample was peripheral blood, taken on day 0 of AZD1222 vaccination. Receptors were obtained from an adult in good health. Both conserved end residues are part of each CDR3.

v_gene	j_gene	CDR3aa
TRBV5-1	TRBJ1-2	CASSLEGQGYGYTF
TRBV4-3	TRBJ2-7	CASSQDSQVSYEQYF
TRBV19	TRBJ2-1	CASSINGGTSYNEQFF
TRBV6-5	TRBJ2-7	CASSYGPVGAYEQYF
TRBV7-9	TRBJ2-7	CASSSSGRDKQYF
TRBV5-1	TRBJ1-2	CASSLAAGSLYGYTF
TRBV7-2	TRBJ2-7	CASSLGGTPIAEQYF
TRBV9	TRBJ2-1	CASSVSGSAVYNEQFF
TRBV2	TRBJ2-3	CASKEGLSTDTQYF
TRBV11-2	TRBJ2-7	CASSLVLGSDEQYF
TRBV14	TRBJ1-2	CASSPVGQSYGYTF
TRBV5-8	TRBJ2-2	CASSLGQGFNTGELFF
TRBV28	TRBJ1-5	CASSLGGTGWDQPQHF
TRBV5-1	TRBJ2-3	CASSLTSGSSDTQYF
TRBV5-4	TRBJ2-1	CASSWGLAGANEQFF
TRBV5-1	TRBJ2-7	CASSTESSYEQYF
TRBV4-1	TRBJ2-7	CASSHIGTSGSLSEQYF
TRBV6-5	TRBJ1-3	CASRPTGGRGNTIYF
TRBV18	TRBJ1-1	CASSETEEAFF
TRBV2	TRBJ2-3	CASSEASGRGADTQYF
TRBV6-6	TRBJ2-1	CASTLAGGPYNEQFF
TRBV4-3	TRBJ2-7	CASSQDWLAGAGEQYF
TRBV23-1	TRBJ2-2	CASRPGTGNTGELFF
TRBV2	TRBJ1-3	CASSDLRDRVLSGNTIYF
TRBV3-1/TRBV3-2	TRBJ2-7	CASSQGADPSYEQYF
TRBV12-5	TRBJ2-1	CASGTTSGSQLSNEQFF
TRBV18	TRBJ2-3	CASSSGTDTQYF
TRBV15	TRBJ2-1	CATSRDLAGDNEQFF
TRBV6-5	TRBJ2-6	CASSYVGSGANVLTF
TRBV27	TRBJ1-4	CASSLYPGIEKLFF
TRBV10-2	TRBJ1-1	CASSEFGGGNTEAFF
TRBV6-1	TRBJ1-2	CASSEGTGSIPYGYTF
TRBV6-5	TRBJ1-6	CASRRTWTDNSPLHF
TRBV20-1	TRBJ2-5	CSASGGAETQYF
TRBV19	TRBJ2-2	CASIGGAGGLTGELFF
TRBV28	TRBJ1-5	CASTTPVGNQPQHF
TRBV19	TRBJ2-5	CASSRAYQETQYF
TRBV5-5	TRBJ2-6	CASSSGQGVGANVLTF
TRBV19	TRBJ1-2	CASSREEINYGYTF
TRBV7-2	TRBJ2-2	CASSLDAGVVTGELFF
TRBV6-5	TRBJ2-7	CASSYFNYEQYF
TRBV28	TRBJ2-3	CASSDPGLHTDTQYF
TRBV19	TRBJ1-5	CASRISAGRNQPQHF
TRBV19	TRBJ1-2	CASRTGRGYTF
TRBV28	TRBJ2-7	CASTLGGRGEQYF
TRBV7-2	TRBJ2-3	CASSLWDNTQYF
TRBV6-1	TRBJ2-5	CASSERGETQYF
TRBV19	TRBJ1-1	CASSSGWENTEAFF
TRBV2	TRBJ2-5	CASKASGSRETQYF
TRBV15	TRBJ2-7	CATSREDRGGNEQYF
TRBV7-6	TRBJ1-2	CASSLAGRTPAFGYTF
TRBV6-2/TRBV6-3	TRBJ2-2	CASSWGTMNTGELFF
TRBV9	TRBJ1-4	CASSPARGATNEKLFF